Sequencing of this T cell receptor beta chain was carried out in a study of blood T cell repertoires in COVID-19. Study-wide context: There were acute and convalescent COVID-19 samples, and they came from the United States, Italy and Spain.

The method was immunoSEQ multiplex PCR; TCRdb's version includes in-frame clones alone and lacks a portion of them. The data hold 350,000 to 450,000 clones, with around 84% observed a single time. V trimming: 3 bases; J trimming: 4 bases; junction bases outside the gene matches: 7. From germline, CDR1 is SGHNT and CDR2 YYREEE (reference sequence). This CDR3 comprises 16 residues. Input material: peripheral blood. The clonotype comes from a woman in her late teens or twenties with acute or convalescent COVID-19. This chain links TRBV5-4 with TRBJ2-3; TRBD2 agrees at 11 bases. Here the CDR3 DNA reads TGTGCCAGCAGCTCTACTAGCGGGGGAAACGCAGATACGCAGTATTTT. Translating it yields CASSSTSGGNADTQYF.